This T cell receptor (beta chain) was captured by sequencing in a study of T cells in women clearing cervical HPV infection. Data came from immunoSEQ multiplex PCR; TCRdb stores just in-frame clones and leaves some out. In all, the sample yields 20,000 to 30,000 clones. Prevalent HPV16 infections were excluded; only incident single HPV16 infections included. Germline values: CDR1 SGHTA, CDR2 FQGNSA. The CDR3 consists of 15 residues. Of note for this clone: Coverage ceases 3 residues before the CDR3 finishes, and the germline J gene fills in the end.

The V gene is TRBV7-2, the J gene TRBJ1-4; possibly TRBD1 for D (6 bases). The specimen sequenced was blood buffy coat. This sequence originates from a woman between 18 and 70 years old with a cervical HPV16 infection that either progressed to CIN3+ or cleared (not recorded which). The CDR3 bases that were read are TGTGCCAGCAGCTCCCGGGACACGGGTAAATCACCA. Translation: CASSSRDTGKSP. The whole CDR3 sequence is CASSSRDTGKSPLFF.